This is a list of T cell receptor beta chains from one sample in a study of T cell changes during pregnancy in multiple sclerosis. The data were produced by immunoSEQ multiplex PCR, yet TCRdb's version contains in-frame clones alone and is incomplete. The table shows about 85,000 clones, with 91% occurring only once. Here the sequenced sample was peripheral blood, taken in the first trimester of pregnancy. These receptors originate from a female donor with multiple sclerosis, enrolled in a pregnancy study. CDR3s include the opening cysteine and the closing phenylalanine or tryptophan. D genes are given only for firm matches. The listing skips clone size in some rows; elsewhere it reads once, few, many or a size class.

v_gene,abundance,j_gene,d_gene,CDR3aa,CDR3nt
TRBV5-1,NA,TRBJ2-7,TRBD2,CASSSAGVRRELVHEQYF,TGCGCCAGCAGCTCGGCTGGGGTGCGGCGGGAGCTTGTCCACGAGCAGTACTTC
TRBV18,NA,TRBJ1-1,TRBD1,CASSPTGGTEAFF,TGTGCCAGCTCCCCGACAGGGGGCACTGAAGCTTTCTTT
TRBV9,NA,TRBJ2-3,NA,CASSVSPLRDTQYF,TGTGCCAGCAGCGTATCCCCCCTTAGAGATACGCAGTATTTT
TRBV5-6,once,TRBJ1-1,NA,CASSLRVGVSGTEAFF,TGTGCCAGCAGCTTGCGTGTCGGGGTCTCGGGCACTGAAGCTTTCTTT
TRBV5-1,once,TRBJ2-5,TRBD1,CASSSGQIQETQYF,TGCGCCAGCAGCTCGGGACAGATCCAAGAGACCCAGTACTTC
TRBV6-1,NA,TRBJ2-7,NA,CASRRDYEQYF,TGTGCCAGCAGGAGAGACTACGAGCAGTACTTC
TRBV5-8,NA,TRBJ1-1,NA,CASSQDNRVEAFF,TGTGCCAGCAGCCAAGATAACAGGGTAGAAGCTTTCTTT
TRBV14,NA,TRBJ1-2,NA,CASSQSPQGDGYTF,TGTGCCAGCAGCCAAAGCCCTCAAGGGGATGGCTACACCTTC
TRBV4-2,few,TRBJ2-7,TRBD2,CASSQDPRGGNYEQYF,TGTGCCAGCAGCCAAGACCCCCGGGGGGGTAATTACGAGCAGTACTTC
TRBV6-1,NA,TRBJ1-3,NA,CASSATAVGLGGGNTIYF,TGTGCCAGCAGTGCCACCGCAGTGGGGTTAGGGGGTGGAAACACCATATATTTT
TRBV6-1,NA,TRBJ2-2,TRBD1,CASSEILRTGGTGELFF,TGTGCCAGCAGTGAAATCTTAAGGACAGGGGGCACCGGGGAGCTGTTTTTT
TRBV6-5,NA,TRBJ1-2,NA,CASSYGGGGDYGYTF,TGTGCCAGCAGTTACGGGGGCGGTGGAGACTATGGCTACACCTTC
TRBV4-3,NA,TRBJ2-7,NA,CASSQAVVSSYEQYF,TGCGCCAGCAGCCAAGCCGTAGTCTCCTCCTACGAGCAGTACTTC
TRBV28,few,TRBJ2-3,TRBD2,CASSPRPSGSPDTQYF,TGTGCCAGCAGTCCCCGGCCCAGCGGGAGTCCAGATACGCAGTATTTT
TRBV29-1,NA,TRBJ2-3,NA,CSAGNSDTQYF,TGCAGCGCGGGAAACTCGGATACGCAGTATTTT
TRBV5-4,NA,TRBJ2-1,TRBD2,CASSPSQLAGYNEQFF,TGTGCCAGCAGCCCGTCTCAGCTAGCGGGGTACAATGAGCAGTTCTTC
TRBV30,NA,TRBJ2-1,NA,CAWSRAGSPQLF,TGTGCCTGGAGTAGGGCGGGATCACCCCAACTCTTC
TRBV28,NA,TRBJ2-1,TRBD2,CASSSPGGSYNEQFF,TGTGCCAGCAGTTCCCCGGGGGGTTCCTACAATGAGCAGTTCTTC
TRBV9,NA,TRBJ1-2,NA,CASSARQDDGYTF,TGTGCCAGCAGCGCCCGACAGGACGATGGCTACACCTTC
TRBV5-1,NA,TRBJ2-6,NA,CASSLQGFGANVLTF,TGCGCCAGCAGCTTGCAGGGCTTTGGGGCCAACGTCCTGACTTTC
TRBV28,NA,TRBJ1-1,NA,CATDIKASGTEAFF,TGTGCCACCGATATAAAGGCGTCGGGGACTGAAGCTTTCTTT
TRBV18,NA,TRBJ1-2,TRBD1,CASSPTGTGNYGYTF,TGTGCCAGCTCACCCACCGGGACAGGGAACTATGGCTACACCTTC
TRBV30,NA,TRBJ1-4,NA,CAWSVKPYRTSNEKLFF,TGTGCCTGGAGTGTAAAGCCATACCGGACATCTAATGAAAAACTGTTTTTT
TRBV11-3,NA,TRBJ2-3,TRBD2,CASSPGTSDTDTQYF,TGTGCCAGCAGCCCCGGGACTAGCGACACAGATACGCAGTATTTT
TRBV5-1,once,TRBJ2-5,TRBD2,CASSKSTSGGSETQYF,TGCGCCAGCAGCAAATCGACTAGCGGGGGCTCGGAGACCCAGTACTTC
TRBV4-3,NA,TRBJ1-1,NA,CASSQGSGLSTEAFF,TGCGCCAGCAGCCAAGGTTCAGGTCTCAGCACTGAAGCTTTCTTT
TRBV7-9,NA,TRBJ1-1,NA,CASSPTGNTEAFF,TGTGCCAGCAGTCCCACAGGGAACACTGAAGCTTTCTTT
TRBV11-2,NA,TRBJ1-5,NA,CASSSAGAGQPQHF,TGTGCCAGCAGCTCCGCAGGGGCCGGTCAGCCCCAGCATTTT
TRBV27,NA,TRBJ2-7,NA,CASRLKQGYSYEQYF,TGTGCCAGCAGGCTAAAACAGGGTTACTCCTACGAGCAGTACTTC
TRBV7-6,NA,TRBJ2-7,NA,CASSPGGDEQYF,TGTGCCAGCAGTCCCGGGGGAGACGAGCAGTACTTC
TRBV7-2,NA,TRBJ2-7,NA,CASSSGGGRNEQYF,TGTGCCAGCAGCTCCGGAGGAGGGAGGAACGAGCAGTACTTC
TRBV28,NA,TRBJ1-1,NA,CASSLFREAFF,TGTGCCAGCAGTTTATTCCGTGAAGCTTTCTTT
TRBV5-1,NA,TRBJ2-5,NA,CASSLFDRTQETQYF,TGCGCCAGCAGCTTGTTCGATAGAACTCAAGAGACCCAGTACTTC
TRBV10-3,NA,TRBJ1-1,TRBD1,CAISEDGTGGQNTEAFF,TGTGCCATCAGTGAGGACGGGACAGGGGGACAGAACACTGAAGCTTTCTTT
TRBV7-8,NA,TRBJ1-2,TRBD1,CASSSPDRAGGYTF,TGTGCCAGCAGCTCTCCGGACAGGGCAGGCGGCTACACCTTC
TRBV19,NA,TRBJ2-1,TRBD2,CASRPGLANNEQFF,TGTGCCAGTAGGCCGGGACTAGCGAACAATGAGCAGTTCTTC
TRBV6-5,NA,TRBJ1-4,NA,CASSWSDSAREELFF,TGTGCCAGCAGTTGGTCAGACTCAGCGAGGGAGGAACTGTTTTTT
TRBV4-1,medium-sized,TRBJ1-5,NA,CASSPEPGGNQPQHF,TGCGCCAGCAGCCCCGAGCCGGGGGGCAATCAGCCCCAGCATTTT
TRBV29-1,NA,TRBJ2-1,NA,CSVRGLSSYNEQFF,TGCAGCGTCAGGGGCCTGAGCTCCTACAATGAGCAGTTCTTC
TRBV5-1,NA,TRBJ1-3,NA,CASSLKGANGNTIYF,TGCGCCAGCAGCTTGAAAGGGGCGAATGGAAACACCATATATTTT
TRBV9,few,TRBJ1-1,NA,CASSANTEAFF,TGTGCCAGCAGCGCTAACACTGAAGCTTTCTTT
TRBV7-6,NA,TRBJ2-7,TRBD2,CASSPDPGLLSFGEQYF,TGTGCCAGCAGCCCGGATCCGGGACTACTAAGCTTCGGCGAGCAGTACTTC
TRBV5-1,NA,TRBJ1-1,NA,CASSLGDTLRFF,TGCGCCAGCAGCTTGGGAGACACGCTAAGGTTCTTT
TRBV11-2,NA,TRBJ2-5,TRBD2,CASSLVLSGGRETQYF,TGTGCCAGCAGCTTAGTTCTGTCGGGGGGGCGGGAGACCCAGTACTTC
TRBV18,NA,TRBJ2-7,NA,CASSPSRQGNEQYF,TGTGCCAGCTCACCATCAAGGCAGGGCAACGAGCAGTACTTC
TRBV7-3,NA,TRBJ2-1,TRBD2,CASSVGTSGRHEEQFF,TGTGCCAGCAGCGTAGGGACTAGCGGGAGGCATGAGGAGCAGTTCTTC
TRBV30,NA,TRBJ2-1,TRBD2,CAWSVGLAGVTNLFF,TGTGCCTGGAGTGTAGGGCTAGCGGGAGTTACGAACCTGTTCTTC
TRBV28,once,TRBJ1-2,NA,CASSLVGQRGYTF,TGTGCCAGCAGTTTGGTAGGTCAGCGGGGCTACACCTTC
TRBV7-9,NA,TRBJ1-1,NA,CASSLELNTEAFF,TGTGCCAGCAGCTTAGAGCTGAACACTGAAGCTTTCTTT
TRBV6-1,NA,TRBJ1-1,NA,CASSELGHGNTEAFF,TGTGCCAGCAGTGAATTAGGACACGGGAACACTGAAGCTTTCTTT
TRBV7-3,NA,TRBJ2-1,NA,CASSFQTESSYNEQFF,TGTGCCAGCAGCTTTCAGACGGAGAGCTCCTACAATGAGCAGTTCTTC
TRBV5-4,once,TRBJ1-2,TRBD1,CASSLTGGSYGYTF,TGTGCCAGCAGCTTGACAGGGGGAAGCTATGGCTACACCTTC
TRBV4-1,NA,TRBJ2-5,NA,CASSQVVTSPETQYF,TGCGCCAGCAGCCAAGTCGTCACTTCTCCGGAGACCCAGTACTTC
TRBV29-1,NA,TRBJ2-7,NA,CSVAGRFAYEQYF,TGCAGCGTTGCAGGGCGTTTCGCCTACGAGCAGTACTTC
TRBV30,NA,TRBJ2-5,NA,CAWSVGAQETQYF,TGTGCCTGGAGTGTGGGGGCCCAGGAGACCCAGTACTTC